These T cell receptor beta chains were read from a single sample in a study of CD8 T cells in ankylosing spondylitis. TCRdb redid the calling of the 5' RACE reads with MiXCR, one entry per CDR3 protein. The sample shows around 770,000 distinct CDR3 sequences, about an eighth of them seen only once. The source material was blood, either unsorted or a sorted T cell fraction (not recorded which). These receptors came from a male donor with ankylosing spondylitis. Each CDR3 is given with its conserved first and last residue. Each record gives: V gene, clone size, J gene, D gene, CDR3 protein, CDR3 DNA. D genes are given only for firm matches. Size values are once, few and many counts, or a class for expanded clones, and some rows have none.

TRBV27,few,TRBJ1-1,TRBD1,CASSRQQGANTEAFF,TGTGCCAGCAGTCGACAACAGGGGGCGAACACTGAAGCTTTCTTT
TRBV20-1,few,TRBJ2-7,-,CSASKEAGTSPEQYF,TGCAGTGCTAGTAAGGAGGCGGGGACCTCTCCGGAGCAGTACTTC
TRBV20-1,many,TRBJ2-1,-,CSAHASSYNEQFF,TGCAGTGCCCACGCCAGCTCCTACAATGAGCAGTTCTTC
TRBV5-1,many,TRBJ2-7,-,CASSRERDSIYEQYF,TGCGCCAGCAGCCGTGAGCGGGACAGCATCTACGAGCAGTACTTC
TRBV7-3,few,TRBJ1-6,-,CASSFHSRALHF,TGTGCCAGCAGCTTCCACTCAAGAGCCCTCCACTTT
TRBV20-1,many,TRBJ2-7,TRBD1,CSASGTGTYEQYF,TGCAGTGCCTCCGGGACAGGGACCTACGAGCAGTACTTC
TRBV3-1,-,TRBJ1-2,-,CGSSSSSGNYGYTF,TGTGGCAGCAGTTCATCATCCGGAAACTATGGCTACACCTTC
TRBV4-1,-,TRBJ1-1,-,CASSQDRVGRRTEAFF,TGCGCCAGCAGCCAAGATCGGGTAGGGCGGCGCACTGAAGCTTTCTTT
TRBV5-6,few,TRBJ1-5,TRBD1,CASSSHRGYQPQHF,TGTGCCAGCAGCTCGCACAGGGGGTATCAGCCCCAGCATTTT
TRBV5-5,-,TRBJ1-4,-,CASSFGFLGNNEKLFF,TGTGCCAGCAGCTTTGGGTTCTTGGGAAATAATGAAAAACTGTTTTTT
TRBV11-2,few,TRBJ2-7,-,CASSVLDGSYEQYF,TGTGCCAGCAGCGTGCTGGACGGTTCCTACGAGCAGTACTTC
TRBV5-1,-,TRBJ1-1,TRBD1,CASSHSTGSNTEAFF,TGCGCCAGCAGCCATTCGACAGGGTCGAACACTGAAGCTTTCTTT
TRBV6-1,few,TRBJ2-1,TRBD2,CASSRQTSGRGYEQFF,TGTGCCAGCAGTAGGCAGACTAGCGGGAGGGGATATGAGCAGTTCTTC
TRBV5-1,many,TRBJ2-3,TRBD2,CASSLGSGDLTDTQYF,TGCGCCAGCAGCTTGGGTAGCGGGGATCTCACAGATACGCAGTATTTT